The 9 T cell receptor beta chains in this list originate from one sample, sequenced in a study of immune evolution from preneoplasia to lung adenocarcinoma. The table came from immunoSEQ multiplex PCR; TCRdb's copy has only in-frame clones and leaves some out. The repertoire includes 11,000 to 15,000 clones, 81% of them detected once, and 2.5% to 3.5% sits in the top ten. The source material was FFPE minimally invasive lung adenocarcinoma tissue. The receptors were gathered from a person aged 60-80 years with lung adenocarcinoma.

The chain links TRBV6-5 to TRBJ2-6, with no clear D. V shed 4 bases and J shed 2 bases, with 6 bases lying between them. Per the germline V gene, CDR1 is MNHEY and CDR2 is SVGAGI. CDR3 size: 14 residues. CDR3 DNA: TGTGCCAGCAGTTTCCGGACTGGGGCCAACGTCCTGACTTTC. Its protein is CASSFRTGANVLTF.

The chain couples TRBV19 to TRBJ1-1; no clear D gene. The CDR3 extends over 13 amino acids. CDR1 and CDR2 (germline): LNHDA, SQIVND (reference sequence). Trimming shortened V by 4 bases and J by 2 bases, and 8 bases separated the two germline ends. CDR3 sequence reads: CASSKTENTEAFF. CDR3 bases: TGTGCCAGTAGTAAAACAGAAAACACTGAAGCTTTCTTT.

The V call is TRBV30, the J call TRBJ1-4, with no clear D. The CDR3 loop spans 14 amino acids. CDR1 is GTSNPN and CDR2 is SVGIG in the germline V gene (reference sequence). Trimming pared 4 bases from V and 8 bases from J, leaving 17 bases between. The DNA of the CDR3 is TGTGCCTGGAACTCCCTGGGGAGGGTCGAAAAACTGTTTTTT. Residues: CAWNSLGRVEKLFF.

This rearrangement joins TRBV10-3 to TRBJ2-7; no clear D. The CDR3 is 15 amino acids. The germline V and J ends were trimmed by 4 bases and 2 bases, with 15 bases remaining between them. Germline values: CDR1 ENHRY, CDR2 SYGVKD. CDR3 bases: TGTGCCATCAGTGCGACCACCACTTTTACCTACGAGCAGTACTTC. As protein: CAISATTTFTYEQYF.

The chain has TRBV7-9 and TRBJ2-5; 10 bases are a match to TRBD1. In germline, CDR1 is SEHNR, CDR2 FQNEAQ (reference sequence). The CDR3 is 14 amino acids. Losses at the gene ends were 5 bases for V and 2 bases for J; bases not matched to a gene: 2. The CDR3 here is CASSRTGGQETQYF. CDR3 DNA: TGTGCCAGCAGCCGGACAGGGGGGCAAGAGACCCAGTACTTC.

V and J are TRBV30 and TRBJ1-5; D is unclear. V was shortened by 3 bases and J by 0 bases, with 6 bases between the two germline ends. The CDR3 is 13 residues long. Germline assignment: CDR1 GTSNPN and CDR2 SVGIG (reference sequence). CDR3 region: CAWSPYSNQPQHF. The CDR3, as DNA: TGTGCCTGGAGCCCCTATAGCAATCAGCCCCAGCATTTT.

The J gene is TRBJ1-2, the V gene TRBV30, with a weak D call TRBD1 (5 bases). V shed 2 bases and J shed 8 bases, with 12 bases lying between them. Germline CDR1 reads GTSNPN; CDR2 reads SVGIG (reference sequence). The CDR3 consists of 12 residues. This CDR3 is CAWSWGKRGYTF. The CDR3 DNA reads TGTGCCTGGAGTTGGGGCAAGCGGGGCTACACCTTC.

The CDR3 nucleotides read TGTGCCAGCAGCTCCGGAATGGGGGGAGTTGGGGGTGAGCAGTTCTTC. Amino acid sequence: CASSSGMGGVGGEQFF. V is TRBV11-2 and J is TRBJ2-1; a weak D match, TRBD2 (6 bases). In germline, CDR1 is SGHAT, CDR2 FQNNGV. Trimming removed 4 bases from V and 9 bases from J, with 22 bases in between. The CDR3 is 16 amino acids. The full variable domain, rest sourced from reference TRBV11-2 and TRBJ2-1, is EAGVAQSPRYKIIEKRQSVAFWCNPISGHATLYWYQQILGQGPKLLIQFQNNGVVDDSQLPKDRFSAERLKGVDSTLKIQPAKLEDSAVYLCASSSGMGGVGGEQFFGPGTRLTVL.

The chain uses TRBV28 and TRBJ2-1; TRBD2 agrees at 9 bases. There are 16 residues in the CDR3. The germline V gene has CDR1 MDHEN and CDR2 SYDVKM. V trimming: 3 bases; J trimming: 10 bases; junction bases outside the gene matches: 13. This chain's CDR3 is CASSLGGRVRGGEQFF. Here the CDR3 DNA reads TGTGCCAGCAGTTTGGGCGGGAGGGTCCGAGGGGGGGAGCAGTTCTTC.